The 2 T cell receptor beta chains in this list originate from one sample, sequenced in a study of T cell responses to AZD1222 COVID-19 vaccine. Only in-frame clones appear in the TCRdb table, and some are missing; sequencing was by immunoSEQ multiplex PCR. The repertoire holds roughly 150,000 clones, with 85% to 95% as singletons. Material: peripheral blood, obtained 28 days after the second AZD1222 dose. Receptors originate from an adult who received the AZD1222 COVID-19 vaccine.

The rearrangement uses TRBV10-3 and TRBJ1-1; the D gene is possibly TRBD1 (6 bases). The length of the CDR3 is 15 residues. Germline V gene sequence: CDR1 ENHRY, CDR2 SYGVKD. Trimming took 0 bases from V and 4 from J, leaving 12 bases between them. The CDR3 sequence: CAISESGGASTEAFF. CDR3 DNA: TGTGCCATCAGTGAGTCTGGGGGGGCTAGCACTGAAGCTTTCTTT.

V usage is TRBV10-3 and J usage is TRBJ2-2; 9 nucleotides agree with TRBD1. Germline V gene sequence: CDR1 ENHRY, CDR2 SYGVKD. V shed 2 bases, J shed 5 bases, and the junction held 6 bases outside the gene matches. This CDR3 contains 16 residues. CDR3 nucleotide sequence: TGTGCCATCAGTGAGCTAGGGACAGGGAGAACCGGGGAGCTGTTTTTT. It codes for CAISELGTGRTGELFF.